One TCR beta chain is described in this entry. Its target is unknown. This sample stems from a study of shared clonotypes between healthy human individuals. Study information: Samples came from a couple of female and a few male donors aged 18 to 49.

Broader study findings: Naive subsets tended to show greater estimated richness than memory subsets.

At the deep level, the assay was run. TCRdb's table, derived via immunoSEQ multiplex PCR, lists solely in-frame clones and lacks some. This table has approximately 2.5 million clones, just over 90% appearing once. V was pared by 7 bases and J by 7 bases, with 7 bases of the junction left unmatched. CDR1 and CDR2 (germline): MNHNS, SASEGT. This CDR3 has 14 residues. The sample consisted of naive CD4+ T cells sorted from blood. Specified subset: CD45RA+ positively selected. This sequence originates from a man between 18 and 35 years old in good health. This chain connects TRBV6-1 to TRBJ1-4; 9 nucleotides line up with TRBD1. This CDR3 reads CASTPGQGGEKLFF. CDR3 DNA sequence: TGTGCCAGCACTCCGGGACAGGGTGGTGAAAAACTGTTTTTT.